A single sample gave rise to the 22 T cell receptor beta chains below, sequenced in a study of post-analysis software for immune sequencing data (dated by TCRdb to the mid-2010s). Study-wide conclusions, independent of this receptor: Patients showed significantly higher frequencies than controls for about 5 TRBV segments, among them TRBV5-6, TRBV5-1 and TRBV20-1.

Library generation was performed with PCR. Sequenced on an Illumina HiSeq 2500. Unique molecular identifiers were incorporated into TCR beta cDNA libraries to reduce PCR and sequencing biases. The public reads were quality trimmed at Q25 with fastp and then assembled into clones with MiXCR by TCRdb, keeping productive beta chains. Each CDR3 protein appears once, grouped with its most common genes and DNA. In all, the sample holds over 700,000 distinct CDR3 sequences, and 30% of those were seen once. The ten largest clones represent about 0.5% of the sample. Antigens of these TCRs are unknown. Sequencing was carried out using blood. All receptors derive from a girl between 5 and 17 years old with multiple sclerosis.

The CDR3 DNA sequence: TGTGCCAGCAGCCAAGTTGCTCTGTCACTAGCCACAGATACGCAGTATTTT. It codes for CASSQVALSLATDTQYF. This chain links TRBV14 with TRBJ2-3; D is perhaps TRBD2 (6 bases). Germline V CDR1 and CDR2: SGHDN, FVKESK. This CDR3 has 17 amino acids. V was clipped by 1 base and J by 2 bases, with 16 bases between them.

The CDR3 loop is CASSYRGDASYEQYF. In DNA form, the CDR3 reads TGTGCCAGCAGTTACAGAGGGGACGCCTCCTACGAGCAGTACTTC. The chain joins TRBV6-5 to TRBJ2-7, with D perhaps TRBD1 or TRBD2 (5 bases each). There are 15 residues in the CDR3. Trimming took off 2 bases at V and 0 bases at J, with 11 bases between the two ends. Germline V gene data show CDR1 as MNHEY and CDR2 as SVGAGI.

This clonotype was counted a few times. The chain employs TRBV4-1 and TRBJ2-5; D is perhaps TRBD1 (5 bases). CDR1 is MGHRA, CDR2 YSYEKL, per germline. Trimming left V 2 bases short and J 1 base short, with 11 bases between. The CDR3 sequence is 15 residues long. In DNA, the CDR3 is TGCGCCAGCAGCCAATCGCAGGGAATCCAAGAGACCCAGTACTTC. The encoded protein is CASSQSQGIQETQYF.

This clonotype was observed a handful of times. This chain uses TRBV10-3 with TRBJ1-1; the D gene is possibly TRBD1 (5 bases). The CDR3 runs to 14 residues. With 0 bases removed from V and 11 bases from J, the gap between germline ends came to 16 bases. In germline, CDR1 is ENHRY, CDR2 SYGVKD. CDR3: CAISESGGEVAAFF. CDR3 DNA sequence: TGTGCCATCAGTGAGTCCGGGGGGGAGGTAGCTGCTTTCTTT.

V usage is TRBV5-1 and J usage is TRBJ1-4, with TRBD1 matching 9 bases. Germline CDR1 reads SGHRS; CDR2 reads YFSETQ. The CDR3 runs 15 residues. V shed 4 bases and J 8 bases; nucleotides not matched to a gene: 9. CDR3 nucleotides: TGCGCCAGCAGCCAAAGACAGGGGGTGGAGGAAAAACTGTTTTTT. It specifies CASSQRQGVEEKLFF.

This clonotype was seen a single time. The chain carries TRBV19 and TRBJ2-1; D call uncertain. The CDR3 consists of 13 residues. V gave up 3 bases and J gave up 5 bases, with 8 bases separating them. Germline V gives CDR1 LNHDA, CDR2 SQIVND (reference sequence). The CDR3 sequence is CASSISRNNEQFF. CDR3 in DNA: TGTGCCAGTAGTATTAGCAGGAACAATGAGCAGTTCTTC.

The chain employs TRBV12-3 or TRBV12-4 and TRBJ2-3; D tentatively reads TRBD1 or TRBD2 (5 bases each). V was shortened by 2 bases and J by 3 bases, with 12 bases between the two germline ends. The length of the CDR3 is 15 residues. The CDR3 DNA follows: TGTGCCAGCAGTTTATGGCGAGAGGGGACAGATACGCAGTATTTT. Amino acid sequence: CASSLWREGTDTQYF.

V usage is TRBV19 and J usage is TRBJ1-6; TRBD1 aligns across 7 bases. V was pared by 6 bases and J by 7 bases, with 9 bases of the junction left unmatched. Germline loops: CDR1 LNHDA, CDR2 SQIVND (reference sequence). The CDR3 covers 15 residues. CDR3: CASRKMTGMNSPLHF. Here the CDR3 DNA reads TGTGCCAGTAGAAAAATGACAGGGATGAATTCACCCCTCCACTTT.

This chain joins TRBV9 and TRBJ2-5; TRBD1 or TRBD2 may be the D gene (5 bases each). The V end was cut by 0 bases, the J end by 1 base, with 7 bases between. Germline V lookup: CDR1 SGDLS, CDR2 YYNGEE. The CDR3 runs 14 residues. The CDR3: CASSVGGTQETQYF. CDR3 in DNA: TGTGCCAGCAGCGTAGGGGGGACCCAAGAGACCCAGTACTTC.

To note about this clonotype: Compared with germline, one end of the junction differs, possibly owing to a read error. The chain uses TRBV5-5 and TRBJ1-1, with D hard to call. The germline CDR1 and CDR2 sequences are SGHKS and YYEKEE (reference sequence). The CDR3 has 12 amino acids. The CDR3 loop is CASSTPLREAFF. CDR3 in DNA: TGTGCCAGCAGTACACCACTCCGTGAAGCCTTCTTT.

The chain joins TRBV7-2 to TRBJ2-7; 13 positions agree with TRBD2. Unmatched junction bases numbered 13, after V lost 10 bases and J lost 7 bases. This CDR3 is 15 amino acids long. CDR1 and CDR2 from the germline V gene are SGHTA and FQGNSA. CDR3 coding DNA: TGTGCCAACCCAAAACTAGCGGGAGGGCCGGGGGAGCAGTACTTC. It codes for CANPKLAGGPGEQYF.

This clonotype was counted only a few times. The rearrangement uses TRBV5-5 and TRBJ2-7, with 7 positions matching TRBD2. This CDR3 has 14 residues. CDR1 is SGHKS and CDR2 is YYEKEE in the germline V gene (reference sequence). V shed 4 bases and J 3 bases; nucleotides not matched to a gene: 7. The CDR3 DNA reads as TGTGCCAGCAGCCACCGGGACTACATCTACGAGCAGTACTTC. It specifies CASSHRDYIYEQYF.

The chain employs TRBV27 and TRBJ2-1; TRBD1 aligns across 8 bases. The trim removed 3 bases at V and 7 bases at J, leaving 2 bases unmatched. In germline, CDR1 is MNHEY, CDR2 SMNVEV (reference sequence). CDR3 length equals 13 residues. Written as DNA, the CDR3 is TGTGCCAGCAGTTTGTGGACAGGGAATGAGCAGTTCTTC. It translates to CASSLWTGNEQFF.

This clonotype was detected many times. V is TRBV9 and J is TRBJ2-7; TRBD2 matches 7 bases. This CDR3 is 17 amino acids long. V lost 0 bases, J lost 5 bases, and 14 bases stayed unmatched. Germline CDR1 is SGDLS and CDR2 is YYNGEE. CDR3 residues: CASSVGAGATISHEQYF. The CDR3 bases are TGTGCCAGCAGCGTAGGTGCGGGAGCTACTATCAGTCACGAGCAGTACTTC. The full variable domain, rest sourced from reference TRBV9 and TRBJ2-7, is DSGVTQTPKHLITATGQRVTLRCSPRSGDLSVYWYQQSLDQGLQFLIQYYNGEERAKGNILERFSAQQFPDLHSELNLSSLELGDSALYFCASSVGAGATISHEQYFGPGTRLTVT.

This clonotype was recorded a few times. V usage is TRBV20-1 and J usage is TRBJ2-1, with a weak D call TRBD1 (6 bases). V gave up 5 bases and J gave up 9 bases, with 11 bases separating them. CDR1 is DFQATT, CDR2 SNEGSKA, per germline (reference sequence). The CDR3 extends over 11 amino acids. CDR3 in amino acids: CSAQGPGEQFF. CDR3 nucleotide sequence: TGCAGTGCTCAGGGGCCGGGTGAGCAGTTCTTC.

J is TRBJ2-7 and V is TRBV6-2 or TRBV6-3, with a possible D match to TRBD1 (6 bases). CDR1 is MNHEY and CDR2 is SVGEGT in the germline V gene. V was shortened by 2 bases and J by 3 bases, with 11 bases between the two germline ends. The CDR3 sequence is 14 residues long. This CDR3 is CASSYIPDSYEQYF. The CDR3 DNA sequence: TGTGCCAGCAGTTACATCCCGGACAGCTACGAGCAGTACTTC.

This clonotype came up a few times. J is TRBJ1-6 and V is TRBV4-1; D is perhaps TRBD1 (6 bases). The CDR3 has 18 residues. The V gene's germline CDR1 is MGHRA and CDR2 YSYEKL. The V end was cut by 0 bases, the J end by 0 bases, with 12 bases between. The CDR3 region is CASSQDPQGFSYNSPLHF. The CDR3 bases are TGCGCCAGCAGCCAAGATCCGCAGGGGTTCTCCTATAATTCACCCCTCCACTTT.

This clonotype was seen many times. As DNA, the CDR3 is TGCGCCAGCGCTAGACCGGGCTCCGACTATGGCTACACCTTC. Protein: CASARPGSDYGYTF. V and J are TRBV4-1 and TRBJ1-2, with D unclear. CDR3 length: 14 amino acids. Trimming shortened V by 8 bases and J by 3 bases, and 16 bases separated the two germline ends. Germline CDR1 and CDR2: MGHRA and YSYEKL.

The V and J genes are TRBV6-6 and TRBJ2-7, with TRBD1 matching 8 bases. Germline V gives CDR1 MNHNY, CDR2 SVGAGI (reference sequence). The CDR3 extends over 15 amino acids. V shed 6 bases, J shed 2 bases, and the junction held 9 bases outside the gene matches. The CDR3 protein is CASSYGQGFAYEQYF. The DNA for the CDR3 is TGTGCCAGCAGCTACGGACAGGGATTTGCCTACGAGCAGTACTTC.

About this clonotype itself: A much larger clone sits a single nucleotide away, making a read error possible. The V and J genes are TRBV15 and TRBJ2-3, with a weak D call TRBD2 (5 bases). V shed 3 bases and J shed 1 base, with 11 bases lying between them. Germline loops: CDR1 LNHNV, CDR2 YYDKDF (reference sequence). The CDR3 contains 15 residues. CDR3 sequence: CATSSQRQGTDTQYF. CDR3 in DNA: TGTGCCACCAGCAGTCAGCGGCAAGGCACAGATACGCAGTATTTT.

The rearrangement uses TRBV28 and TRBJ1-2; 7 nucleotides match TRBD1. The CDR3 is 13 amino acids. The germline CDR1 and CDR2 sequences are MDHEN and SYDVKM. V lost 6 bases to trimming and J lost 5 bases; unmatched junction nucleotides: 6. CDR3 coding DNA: TGTGCCAGCAGGGAAAACAGGGGATATGGCTACACCTTC. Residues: CASRENRGYGYTF.

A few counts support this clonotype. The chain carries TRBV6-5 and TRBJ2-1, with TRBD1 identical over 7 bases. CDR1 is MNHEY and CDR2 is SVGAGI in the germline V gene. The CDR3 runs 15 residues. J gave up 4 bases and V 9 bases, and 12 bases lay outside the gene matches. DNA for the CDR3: TGTGCCAGTTCAGTAGTAAAGGGGGCTTACAATGAGCAGTTCTTC. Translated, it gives CASSVVKGAYNEQFF.